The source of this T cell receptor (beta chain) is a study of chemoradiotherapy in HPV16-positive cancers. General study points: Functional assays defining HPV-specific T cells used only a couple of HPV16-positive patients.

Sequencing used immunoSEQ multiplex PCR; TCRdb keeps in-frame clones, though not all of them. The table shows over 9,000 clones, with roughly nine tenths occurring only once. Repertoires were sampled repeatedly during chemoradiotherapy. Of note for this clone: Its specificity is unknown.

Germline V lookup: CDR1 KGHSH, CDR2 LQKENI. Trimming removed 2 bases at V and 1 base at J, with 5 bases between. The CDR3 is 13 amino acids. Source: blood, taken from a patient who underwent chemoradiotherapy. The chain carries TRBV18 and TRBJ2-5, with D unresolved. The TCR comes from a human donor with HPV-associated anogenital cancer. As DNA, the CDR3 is TGTGCCAGCTCACCAATGGTCCAAGAGACCCAGTACTTC. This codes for CASSPMVQETQYF.